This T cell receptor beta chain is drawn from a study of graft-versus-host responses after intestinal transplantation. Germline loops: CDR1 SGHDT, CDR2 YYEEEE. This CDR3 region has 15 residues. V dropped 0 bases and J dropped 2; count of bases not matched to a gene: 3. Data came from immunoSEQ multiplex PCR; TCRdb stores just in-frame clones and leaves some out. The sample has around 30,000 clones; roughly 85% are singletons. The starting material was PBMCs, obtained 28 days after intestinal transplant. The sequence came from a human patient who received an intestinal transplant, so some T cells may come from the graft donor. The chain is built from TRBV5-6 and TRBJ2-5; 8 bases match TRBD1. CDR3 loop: CASSLDTGGQETQYF. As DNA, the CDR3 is TGTGCCAGCAGCTTGGATACAGGGGGACAAGAGACCCAGTACTTC. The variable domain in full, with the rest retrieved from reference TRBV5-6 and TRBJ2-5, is DAGVTQSPTHLIKTRGQQVTLRCSPKSGHDTVSWYQQALGQGPQFIFQYYEEEERQRGNFPDRFSGHQFPNYSSELNVNALLLGDSALYLCASSLDTGGQETQYFGPGTRLLVL.